This T cell receptor (beta chain) originates from a study of T cells in Graves' hyperthyroidism and ophthalmopathy. CDR3 size: 14 residues. Between the trimmed V and J ends, which lost 1 base and 6 bases, there was a span of 8 bases. CDR1 is KGHDR, CDR2 SFDVKD, per germline. Study-level results: Most thyroid clonotypes expanded above 0.001 appeared in blood too. Through a model of 13 V-J features, ophthalmopathy was separated from stable hyperthyroidism.

The study included ophthalmopathy patients with Clinical Activity Score at least 3, NOSPECS grade at least 4 and duration under 3 months. The study left out patients who had uncontrolled infection, other autoimmune disease, pregnancy or lactation. Authors of the study amplified TCR beta CDR3 regions from RNA transcripts. A set of HTBI primers served as the primers for a first-round RT-PCR of the TCR CDR3. In TCRdb, the multiplex PCR reads were re-called with MiXCR into one record per CDR3 protein. The table records 300,000 to 500,000 distinct CDR3 sequences, over 12% of them present only once. With regard to this clonotype: Its matching antigen is unknown.

The TCR sequence derives from a man aged 50 to 60 with Graves' ophthalmopathy. The chain joins TRBV24-1 to TRBJ2-2; D ambiguous. Sequences were obtained from blood. CDR3 in DNA: TGTGCCACCAGTGATTTTCGGGTTGCCGGGGAGCTGTTTTTT. Protein sequence: CATSDFRVAGELFF.